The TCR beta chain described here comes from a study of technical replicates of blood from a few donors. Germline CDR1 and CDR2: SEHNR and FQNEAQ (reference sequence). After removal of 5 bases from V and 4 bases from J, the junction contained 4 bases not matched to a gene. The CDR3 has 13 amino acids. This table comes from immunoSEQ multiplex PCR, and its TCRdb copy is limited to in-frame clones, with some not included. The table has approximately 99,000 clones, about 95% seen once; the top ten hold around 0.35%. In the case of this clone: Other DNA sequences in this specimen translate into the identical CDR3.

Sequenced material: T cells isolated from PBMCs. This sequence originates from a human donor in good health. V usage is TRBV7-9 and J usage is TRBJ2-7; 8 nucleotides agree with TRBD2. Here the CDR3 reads CASSPSGGYEQYF. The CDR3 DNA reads TGTGCCAGCAGCCCTTCGGGGGGGTACGAGCAGTACTTC.